This is a list of T cell receptor beta chains from one sample in a study of T cells in Graves' hyperthyroidism and ophthalmopathy. TCRdb redid the calling of the multiplex PCR reads with MiXCR, one entry per CDR3 protein. The table shows fewer than 700,000 distinct CDR3 sequences, with under 20% occurring only once. The sequenced sample consisted of blood. All receptors come from a woman aged 25 to 39 with Graves' hyperthyroidism. The CDR3 runs from the conserved cysteine through the conserved F or W. Each record gives: clone size, V gene, J gene, CDR3 protein. Size tells how often a clone was seen (once, few, many) or the class of an expanded clone, and some rows leave it out.

clone_size: few
v_call: TRBV13
j_call: TRBJ2-7
cdr3_aa: CASSLGWNLYEQYF

clone_size: few
v_call: TRBV4-1
j_call: TRBJ1-5
cdr3_aa: CASSQDPLGGSNQPQHF

clone_size: many
v_call: TRBV12-3/TRBV12-4
j_call: TRBJ2-2
cdr3_aa: CASSLRGVNTGELFF

clone_size: -
v_call: TRBV7-3
j_call: TRBJ2-7
cdr3_aa: CASSLNADYEQYF

clone_size: many
v_call: TRBV28
j_call: TRBJ1-5
cdr3_aa: CATVRRAGGQPQHF

clone_size: -
v_call: TRBV6-1
j_call: TRBJ2-1
cdr3_aa: CASLAGNEQFF

clone_size: many
v_call: TRBV6-1
j_call: TRBJ2-1
cdr3_aa: CASSLLWGGNNEQFF

clone_size: many
v_call: TRBV30
j_call: TRBJ2-7
cdr3_aa: CAWSAEIGYEQYF

clone_size: many
v_call: TRBV30
j_call: TRBJ1-3
cdr3_aa: CAWSPGTGNTIYF

clone_size: few
v_call: TRBV29-1
j_call: TRBJ2-5
cdr3_aa: CSVPLGGETQYF

clone_size: many
v_call: TRBV7-2
j_call: TRBJ2-1
cdr3_aa: CASSWPGTSGSYSNEQFF

clone_size: many
v_call: TRBV7-2
j_call: TRBJ2-3
cdr3_aa: CASSLSGVEYTQYF

clone_size: -
v_call: TRBV9
j_call: TRBJ2-3
cdr3_aa: CASSLRLAGDSSTDTQYF

clone_size: -
v_call: TRBV4-1
j_call: TRBJ2-7
cdr3_aa: CASSHPGDPAYEQYF

clone_size: -
v_call: TRBV5-6
j_call: TRBJ2-2
cdr3_aa: CASSLSVSGMNTGELFF

clone_size: many
v_call: TRBV7-2
j_call: TRBJ2-5
cdr3_aa: CASSLVSSRVAQETQYF

clone_size: many
v_call: TRBV2
j_call: TRBJ1-2
cdr3_aa: CASSEVWGSYGYTF

clone_size: -
v_call: TRBV20-1
j_call: TRBJ2-5
cdr3_aa: CSAISGSTVETQYF

clone_size: many
v_call: TRBV11-2
j_call: TRBJ2-3
cdr3_aa: CASSQDGDTQYF

clone_size: few
v_call: TRBV20-1
j_call: TRBJ1-2
cdr3_aa: CSAGGRGNYGYTF

clone_size: -
v_call: TRBV19
j_call: TRBJ1-6
cdr3_aa: CASSRGKEYSPLHF

clone_size: -
v_call: TRBV4-2
j_call: TRBJ2-3
cdr3_aa: CASSLTGGGLTDTQYF